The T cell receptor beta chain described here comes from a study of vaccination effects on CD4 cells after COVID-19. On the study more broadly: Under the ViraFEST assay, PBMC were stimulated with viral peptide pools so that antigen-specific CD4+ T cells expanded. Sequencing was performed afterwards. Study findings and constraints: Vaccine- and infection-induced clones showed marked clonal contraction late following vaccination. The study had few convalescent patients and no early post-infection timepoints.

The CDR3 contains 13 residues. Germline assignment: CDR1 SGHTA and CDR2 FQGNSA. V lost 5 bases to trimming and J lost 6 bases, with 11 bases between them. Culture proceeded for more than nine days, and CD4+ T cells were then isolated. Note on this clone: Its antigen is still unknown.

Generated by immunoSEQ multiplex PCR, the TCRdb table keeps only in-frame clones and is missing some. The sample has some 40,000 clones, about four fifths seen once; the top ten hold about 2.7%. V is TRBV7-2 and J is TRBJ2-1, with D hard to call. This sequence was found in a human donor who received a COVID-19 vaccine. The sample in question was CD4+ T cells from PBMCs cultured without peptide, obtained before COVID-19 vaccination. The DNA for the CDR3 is TGTGCCAGCAGCCCGGTGGTAAGCAATGAGCAGTTCTTC. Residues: CASSPVVSNEQFF.